Sequencing of this T cell receptor beta chain was carried out in a study of OX40 agonist ivuxolimab in advanced cancers. This clone was observed a single time. In germline, CDR1 is SGHRS, CDR2 YFSETQ. Deletions cut 1 base from V and 1 base from J, with 11 bases between. The CDR3 spans 15 residues. Assay: immunoSEQ multiplex PCR; the TCRdb copy retains only in-frame clones and omits some. The sample records about 91,000 clones, approximately 85% being singletons. The V gene is TRBV5-1, the J gene TRBJ2-5; weak D call: TRBD1 (5 bases). The receptor was derived from an adult with an advanced solid tumor such as melanoma, head and neck, liver or kidney cancer. Sequenced material: CD4+ or CD8+ T cells sorted from blood, taken in a trial of the OX40 agonist ivuxolimab. CDR3 DNA sequence: TGCGCCAGCAGCTTGAGGGGCTCCACCCAAGAGACCCAGTACTTC. It encodes CASSLRGSTQETQYF.